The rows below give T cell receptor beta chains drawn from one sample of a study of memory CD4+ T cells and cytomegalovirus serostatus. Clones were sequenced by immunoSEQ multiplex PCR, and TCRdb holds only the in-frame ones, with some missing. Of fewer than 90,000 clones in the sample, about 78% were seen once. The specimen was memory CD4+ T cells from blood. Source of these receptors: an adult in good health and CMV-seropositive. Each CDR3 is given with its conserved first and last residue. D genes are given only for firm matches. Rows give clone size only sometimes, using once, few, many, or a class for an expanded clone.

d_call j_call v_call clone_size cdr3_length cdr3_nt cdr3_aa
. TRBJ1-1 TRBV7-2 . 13 TGTGCCAGCAGCTTAGAAAGGACAGCTGAAGCTTTCTTT CASSLERTAEAFF
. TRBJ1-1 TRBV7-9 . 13 TGTGCCAGCAGCTTATTCCCAAGCGGAGAAGCTTTCTTT CASSLFPSGEAFF
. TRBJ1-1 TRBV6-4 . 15 TGTGCCAGCAGTGACTCGCCGGGAATGAACACTGAAGCTTTCTTT CASSDSPGMNTEAFF
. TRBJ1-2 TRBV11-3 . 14 TGTGCCAGCAGCTTAGATTCCGGGAACTATGGCTACACCTTC CASSLDSGNYGYTF
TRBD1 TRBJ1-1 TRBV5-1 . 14 TGCGCCAGCAGGACGGGACAGGGGGACACTGAAGCTTTCTTT CASRTGQGDTEAFF
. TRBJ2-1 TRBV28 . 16 TGTGCCAGCAGTTCGCAACCCGGGACGGCTTACAATGAGCAGTTCTTC CASSSQPGTAYNEQFF
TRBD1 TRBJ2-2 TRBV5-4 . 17 TGTGCCAGCAGCCCGGGGCCGGGACAGGGCAGCACCGGGGAGCTGTTTTTT CASSPGPGQGSTGELFF
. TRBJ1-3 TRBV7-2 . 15 TGTGCCAGCAGCTCAACAGGGTTCTCTGGAAACACCATATATTTT CASSSTGFSGNTIYF
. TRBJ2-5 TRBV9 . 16 TGTGCCAGCAGCGTAGGGGGTGGGACTGGGAAAGAGACCCAGTACTTC CASSVGGGTGKETQYF
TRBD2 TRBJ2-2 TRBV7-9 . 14 TGTGCCACTGCGGTAACTAGCGGCACCGGGGAGCTGTTTTTT CATAVTSGTGELFF
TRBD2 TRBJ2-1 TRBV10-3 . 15 TGTGCCATCAGTGACGGGACTAAGGCTGACAATGAGCAGTTCTTC CAISDGTKADNEQFF
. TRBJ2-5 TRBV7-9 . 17 TGTGCCAGCAGGCTTATGGGTCTTTTGGGAGATGGGGAGACCCAGTACTTC CASRLMGLLGDGETQYF
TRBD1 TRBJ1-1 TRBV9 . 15 TGTGCCAGCAGCCCCCGGGGGACAGTGAACACTGAAGCTTTCTTT CASSPRGTVNTEAFF
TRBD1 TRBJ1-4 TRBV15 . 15 TGTGCCACCAGCAGGTCCGGGACAGGGGTTGAAAAACTGTTTTTT CATSRSGTGVEKLFF
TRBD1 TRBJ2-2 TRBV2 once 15 TGTGCCAGCAGCGGACAGGGGTTCATAACCGGGGAGCTGTTTTTT CASSGQGFITGELFF
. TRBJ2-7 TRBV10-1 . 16 TGCGCCAGCAGTGACTGGACAGTAGAGAACCACTACGAGCAGTACTTC CASSDWTVENHYEQYF
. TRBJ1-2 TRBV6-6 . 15 TGTGCCAGCAGTTCGCGACGTCCCGGGACCTATGGCTACACCTTC CASSSRRPGTYGYTF
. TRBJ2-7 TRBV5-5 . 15 TGTGCCAGCAGCTTGACGCTGACAAGAACCTACGAGCAGTACTTC CASSLTLTRTYEQYF
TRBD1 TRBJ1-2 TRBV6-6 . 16 TGTGCCAGCAGCCCCAGGCGCGGACAGGGGAACTATGGCTACACCTTC CASSPRRGQGNYGYTF
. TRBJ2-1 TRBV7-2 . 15 TGTGCCAGCAGCCCGCTGCGGGCCCAGTACAATGAGCAGTTCTTC CASSPLRAQYNEQFF